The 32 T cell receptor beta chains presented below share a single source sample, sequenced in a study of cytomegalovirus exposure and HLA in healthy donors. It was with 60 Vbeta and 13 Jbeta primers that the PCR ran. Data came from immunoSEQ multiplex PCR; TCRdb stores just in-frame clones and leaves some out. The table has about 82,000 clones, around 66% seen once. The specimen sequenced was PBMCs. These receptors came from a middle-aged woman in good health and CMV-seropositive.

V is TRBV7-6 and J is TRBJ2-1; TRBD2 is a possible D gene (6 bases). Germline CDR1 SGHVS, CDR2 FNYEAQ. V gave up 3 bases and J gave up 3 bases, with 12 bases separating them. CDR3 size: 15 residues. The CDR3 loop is CASSLSGTVYNEQFF. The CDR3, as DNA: TGTGCCAGCAGCTTGTCCGGGACTGTCTACAATGAGCAGTTCTTC.

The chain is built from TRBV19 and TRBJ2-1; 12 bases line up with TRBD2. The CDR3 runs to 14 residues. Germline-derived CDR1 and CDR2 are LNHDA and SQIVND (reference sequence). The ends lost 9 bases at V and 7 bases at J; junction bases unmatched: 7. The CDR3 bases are TGTGCCAGCGCCGGACTAGCGGGACGGAATGAGCAGTTCTTC. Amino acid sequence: CASAGLAGRNEQFF.

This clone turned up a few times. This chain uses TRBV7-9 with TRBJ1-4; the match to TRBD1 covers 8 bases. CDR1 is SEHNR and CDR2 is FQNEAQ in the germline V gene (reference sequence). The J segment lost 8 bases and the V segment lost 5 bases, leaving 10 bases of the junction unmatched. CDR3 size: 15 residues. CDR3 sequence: CASSPGQGALEKLFF. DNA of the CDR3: TGTGCCAGCAGCCCTGGACAGGGCGCACTCGAAAAACTGTTTTTT. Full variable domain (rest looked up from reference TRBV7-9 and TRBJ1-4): DTGVSQNPRHKITKRGQNVTFRCDPISEHNRLYWYRQTLGQGPEFLTYFQNEAQLEKSRLLSDRFSAERPKGSFSTLEIQRTEQGDSAMYLCASSPGQGALEKLFFGSGTQLSVL.

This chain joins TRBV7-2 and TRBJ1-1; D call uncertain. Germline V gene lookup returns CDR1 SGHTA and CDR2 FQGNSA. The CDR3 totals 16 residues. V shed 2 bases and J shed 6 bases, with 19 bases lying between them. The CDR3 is CASSLFTGSLGAEAFF. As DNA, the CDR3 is TGTGCCAGCAGCTTATTTACGGGTTCACTTGGCGCTGAAGCTTTCTTT.

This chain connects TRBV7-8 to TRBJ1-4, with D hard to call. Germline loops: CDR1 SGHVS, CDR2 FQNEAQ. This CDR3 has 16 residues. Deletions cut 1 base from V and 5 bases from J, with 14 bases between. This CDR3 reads CASSLGGDGANEKLFF. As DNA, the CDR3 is TGTGCCAGCAGCTTAGGGGGAGACGGTGCCAATGAAAAACTGTTTTTT.

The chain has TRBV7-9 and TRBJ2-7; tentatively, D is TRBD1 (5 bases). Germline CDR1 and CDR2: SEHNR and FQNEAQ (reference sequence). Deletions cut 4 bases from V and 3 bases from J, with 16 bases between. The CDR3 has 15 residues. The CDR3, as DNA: TGTGCCAGCAGCTCCCAGGGCACAACAAACTACGAGCAGTACTTC. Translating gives CASSSQGTTNYEQYF.

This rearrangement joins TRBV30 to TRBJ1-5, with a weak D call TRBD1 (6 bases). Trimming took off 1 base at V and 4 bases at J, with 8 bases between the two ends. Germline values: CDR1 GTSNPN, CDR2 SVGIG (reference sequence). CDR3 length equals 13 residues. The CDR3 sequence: CAWSGTDNQPQHF. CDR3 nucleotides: TGTGCCTGGAGTGGGACAGATAATCAGCCCCAGCATTTT.

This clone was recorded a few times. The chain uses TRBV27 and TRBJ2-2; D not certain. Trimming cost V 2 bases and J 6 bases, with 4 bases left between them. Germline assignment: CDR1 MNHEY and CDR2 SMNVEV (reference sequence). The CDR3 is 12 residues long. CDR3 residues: CASSLIAGELFF. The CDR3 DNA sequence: TGTGCCAGCAGTTTAATAGCCGGGGAGCTGTTTTTT.

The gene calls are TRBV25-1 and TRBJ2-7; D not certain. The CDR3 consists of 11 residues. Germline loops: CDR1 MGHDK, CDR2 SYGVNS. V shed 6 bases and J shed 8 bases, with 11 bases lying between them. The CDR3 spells CASSAVEKQYF. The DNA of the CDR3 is TGTGCCAGCAGCGCTGTGGAGAAGCAGTACTTC.

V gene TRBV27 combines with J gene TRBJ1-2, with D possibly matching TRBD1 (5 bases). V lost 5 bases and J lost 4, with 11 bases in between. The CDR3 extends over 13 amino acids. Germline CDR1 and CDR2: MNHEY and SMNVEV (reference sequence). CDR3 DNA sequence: TGTGCCAGCAGTCTAGGCGGGGGCTATGGCTACACCTTC. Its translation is CASSLGGGYGYTF.

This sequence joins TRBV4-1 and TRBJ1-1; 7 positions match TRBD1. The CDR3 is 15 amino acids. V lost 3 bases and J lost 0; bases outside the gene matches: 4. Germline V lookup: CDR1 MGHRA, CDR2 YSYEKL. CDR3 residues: CASSQGGQMNTEAFF. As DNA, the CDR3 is TGCGCCAGCAGCCAGGGGGGACAGATGAACACTGAAGCTTTCTTT.

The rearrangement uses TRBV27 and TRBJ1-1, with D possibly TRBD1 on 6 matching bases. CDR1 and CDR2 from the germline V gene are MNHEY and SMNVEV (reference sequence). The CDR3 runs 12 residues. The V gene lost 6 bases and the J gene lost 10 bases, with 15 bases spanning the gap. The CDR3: CASRNLQGRAFF. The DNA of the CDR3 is TGTGCCAGCAGGAATCTCCAGGGGAGAGCTTTCTTT.

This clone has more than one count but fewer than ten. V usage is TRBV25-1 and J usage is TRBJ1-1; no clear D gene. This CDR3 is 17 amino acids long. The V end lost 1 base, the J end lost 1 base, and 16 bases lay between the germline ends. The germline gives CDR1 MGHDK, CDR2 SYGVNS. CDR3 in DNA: TGTGCCAGCAGTGAATTAGGCCCGCCCGGGGAGAACACTGAAGCTTTCTTT. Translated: CASSELGPPGENTEAFF.

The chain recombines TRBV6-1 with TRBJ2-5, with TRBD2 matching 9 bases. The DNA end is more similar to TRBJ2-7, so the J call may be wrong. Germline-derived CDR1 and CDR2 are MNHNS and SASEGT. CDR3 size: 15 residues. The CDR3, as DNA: TGTGCCAGCAGTGAATCGGGACTAGCCTCCTACGAGCAGTACTTC. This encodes CASSESGLASYEQYF.

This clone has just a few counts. The CDR3 sequence: CASSLGLAGGSEETQYF. Here the CDR3 DNA reads TGTGCCAGCAGCTTGGGACTAGCGGGAGGATCCGAGGAGACCCAGTACTTC. This chain joins TRBV5-8 and TRBJ2-5, with 13 bases lining up with TRBD2. V trimming: 0 bases; J trimming: 5 bases; junction bases outside the gene matches: 7. The CDR3 contains 17 residues. The germline gives CDR1 SGHTS, CDR2 YDEGEE.

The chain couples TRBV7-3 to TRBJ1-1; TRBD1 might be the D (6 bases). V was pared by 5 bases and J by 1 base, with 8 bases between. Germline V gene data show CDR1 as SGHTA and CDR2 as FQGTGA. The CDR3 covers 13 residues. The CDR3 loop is CASSQDRNTEAFF. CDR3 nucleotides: TGTGCCAGCAGCCAGGACAGGAACACTGAAGCTTTCTTT. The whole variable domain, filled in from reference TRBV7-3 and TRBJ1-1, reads GAGVSQTPSNKVTEKGKYVELRCDPISGHTALYWYRQSLGQGPEFLIYFQGTGAADDSGLPNDRFFAVRPEGSVSTLKIQRTERGDSAVYLCASSQDRNTEAFFGQGTRLTVV.

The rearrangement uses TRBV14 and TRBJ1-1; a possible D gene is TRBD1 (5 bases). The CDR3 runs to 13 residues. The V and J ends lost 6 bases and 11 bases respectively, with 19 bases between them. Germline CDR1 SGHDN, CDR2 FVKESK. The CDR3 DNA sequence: TGTGCCAGCAGTCCCAGGGTTTACCCTGTTGCTTTCTTT. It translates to CASSPRVYPVAFF.

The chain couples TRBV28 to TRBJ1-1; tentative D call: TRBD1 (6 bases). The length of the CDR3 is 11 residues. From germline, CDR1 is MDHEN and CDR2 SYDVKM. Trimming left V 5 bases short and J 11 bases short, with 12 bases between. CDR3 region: CASSQTGPAFF. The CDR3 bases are TGTGCCAGCAGTCAAACAGGGCCGGCTTTCTTT.

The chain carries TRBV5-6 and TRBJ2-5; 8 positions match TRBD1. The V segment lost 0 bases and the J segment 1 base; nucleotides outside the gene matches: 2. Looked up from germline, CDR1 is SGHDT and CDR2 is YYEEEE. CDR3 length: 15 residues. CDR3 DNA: TGTGCCAGCAGCTTGGAGACAGGGGCCCAAGAGACCCAGTACTTC. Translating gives CASSLETGAQETQYF.

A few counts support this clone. In nucleotides, the CDR3 is TGTGCCAGCAGTTTTAGCGGGAGCAACACCGGGGAGCTGTTTTTT. This sequence encodes CASSFSGSNTGELFF. This chain links TRBV25-1 with TRBJ2-2; 9 positions match TRBD2. V gave up 5 bases and J gave up 2 bases; unmatched junction bases: 3. From germline, CDR1 is MGHDK and CDR2 SYGVNS. The CDR3 runs 15 residues. The whole variable domain, filled in from reference TRBV25-1 and TRBJ2-2, reads EADIYQTPRYLVIGTGKKITLECSQTMGHDKMYWYQQDPGMELHLIHYSYGVNSTEKGDLSSESTVSRIRTEHFPLTLESARPSHTSQYLCASSFSGSNTGELFFGEGSRLTVL.

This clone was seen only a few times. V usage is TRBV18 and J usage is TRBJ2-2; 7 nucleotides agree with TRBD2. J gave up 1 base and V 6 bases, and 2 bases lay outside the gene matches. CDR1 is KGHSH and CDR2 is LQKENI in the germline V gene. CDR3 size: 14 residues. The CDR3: CASSERENTGELFF. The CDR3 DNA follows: TGTGCCAGCTCGGAGCGGGAGAACACCGGGGAGCTGTTTTTT.

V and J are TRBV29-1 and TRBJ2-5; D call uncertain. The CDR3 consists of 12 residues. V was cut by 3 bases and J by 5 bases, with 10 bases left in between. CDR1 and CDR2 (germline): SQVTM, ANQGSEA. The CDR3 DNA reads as TGCAGCGTTGATACTACGAGTGAGACCCAGTACTTC. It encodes CSVDTTSETQYF.

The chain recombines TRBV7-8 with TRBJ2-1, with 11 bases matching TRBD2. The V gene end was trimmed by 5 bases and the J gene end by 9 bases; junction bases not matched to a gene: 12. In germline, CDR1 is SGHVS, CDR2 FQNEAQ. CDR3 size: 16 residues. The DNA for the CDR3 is TGTGCCAGCAGCGTTACTCTAGCGGGAGGCGGGGGTGAGCAGTTCTTC. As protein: CASSVTLAGGGGEQFF.

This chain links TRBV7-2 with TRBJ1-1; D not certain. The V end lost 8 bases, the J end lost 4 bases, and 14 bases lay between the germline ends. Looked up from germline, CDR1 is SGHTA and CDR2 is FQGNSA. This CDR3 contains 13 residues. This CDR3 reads CASAPGRGTEAFF. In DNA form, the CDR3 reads TGTGCCAGCGCCCCAGGACGGGGCACTGAAGCTTTCTTT.

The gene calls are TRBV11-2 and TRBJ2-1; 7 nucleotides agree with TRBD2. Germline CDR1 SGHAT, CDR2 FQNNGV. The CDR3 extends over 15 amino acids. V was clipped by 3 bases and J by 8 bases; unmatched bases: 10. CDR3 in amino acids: CASSFSGLVSDEQFF. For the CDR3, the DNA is TGTGCCAGCAGCTTTAGTGGACTAGTCTCGGATGAGCAGTTCTTC. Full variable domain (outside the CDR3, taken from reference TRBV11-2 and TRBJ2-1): EAGVAQSPRYKIIEKRQSVAFWCNPISGHATLYWYQQILGQGPKLLIQFQNNGVVDDSQLPKDRFSAERLKGVDSTLKIQPAKLEDSAVYLCASSFSGLVSDEQFFGPGTRLTVL.

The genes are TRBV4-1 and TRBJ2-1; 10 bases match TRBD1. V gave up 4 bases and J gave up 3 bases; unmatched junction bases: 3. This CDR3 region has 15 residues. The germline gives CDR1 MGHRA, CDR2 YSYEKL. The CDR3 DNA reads TGCGCCAGCAGCCTCCGGGACAGGGGCTACAATGAGCAGTTCTTC. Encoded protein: CASSLRDRGYNEQFF.

The CDR3 loop is CASSYMTGEGNTIYF. The CDR3 DNA follows: TGTGCCAGCAGTTATATGACAGGGGAAGGAAACACCATATATTTT. The chain employs TRBV28 and TRBJ1-3; the match to TRBD1 covers 8 bases. Per germline, CDR1 MDHEN and CDR2 SYDVKM. With 4 bases clipped from V and 4 bases from J, the junction kept 6 bases outside the gene matches. The length of the CDR3 is 15 residues. Using reference TRBV28 and TRBJ1-3 for the parts outside the CDR3, the full variable domain is DVKVTQSSRYLVKRTGEKVFLECVQDMDHENMFWYRQDPGLGLRLIYFSYDVKMKEKGDIPEGYSVSREKKERFSLILESASTNQTSMYLCASSYMTGEGNTIYFGEGSWLTVV.

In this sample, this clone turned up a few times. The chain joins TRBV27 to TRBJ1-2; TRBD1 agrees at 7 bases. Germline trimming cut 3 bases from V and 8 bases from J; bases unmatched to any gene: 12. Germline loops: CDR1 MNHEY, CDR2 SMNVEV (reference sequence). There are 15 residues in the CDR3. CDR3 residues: CASSFSGPTGVGYTF. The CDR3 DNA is TGTGCCAGCAGTTTTTCGGGACCCACAGGGGTCGGCTACACCTTC.

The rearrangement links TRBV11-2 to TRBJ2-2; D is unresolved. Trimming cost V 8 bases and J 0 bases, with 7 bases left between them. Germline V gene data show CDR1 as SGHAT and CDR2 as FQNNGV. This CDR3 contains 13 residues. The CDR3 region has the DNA TGTGCCAGCCAAAATGCGAACACCGGGGAGCTGTTTTTT. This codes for CASQNANTGELFF.

The CDR3 coding sequence is TGTGCCAGCAGTTTTATCCCCCGGAGCCCGTATGGCTACACCTTC. Its translation: CASSFIPRSPYGYTF. This chain connects TRBV28 to TRBJ1-2; D uncertain. V lost 3 bases to trimming and J lost 5 bases, with 16 bases between them. The CDR3 length is 15 residues. The germline CDR1 and CDR2 sequences are MDHEN and SYDVKM.

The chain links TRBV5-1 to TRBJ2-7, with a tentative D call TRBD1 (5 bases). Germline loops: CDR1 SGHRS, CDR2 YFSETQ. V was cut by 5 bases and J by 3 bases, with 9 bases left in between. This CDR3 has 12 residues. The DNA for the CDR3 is TGCGCCAGCAGGGGGCAGTTCTACGAGCAGTACTTC. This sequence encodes CASRGQFYEQYF. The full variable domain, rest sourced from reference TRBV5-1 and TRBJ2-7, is KAGVTQTPRYLIKTRGQQVTLSCSPISGHRSVSWYQQTPGQGLQFLFEYFSETQRNKGNFPGRFSGRQFSNSRSEMNVSTLELGDSALYLCASRGQFYEQYFGPGTRLTVT.

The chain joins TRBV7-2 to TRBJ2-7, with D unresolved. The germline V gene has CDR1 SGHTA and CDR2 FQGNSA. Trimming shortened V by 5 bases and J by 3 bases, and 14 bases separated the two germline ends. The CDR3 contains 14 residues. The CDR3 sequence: CASSAAEGLYEQYF. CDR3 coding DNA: TGTGCCAGCAGCGCGGCCGAAGGTCTCTACGAGCAGTACTTC.